Listed below are T cell receptor beta chains from one sample, sequenced in a study of shared clonotypes between healthy human individuals. TCRdb's copy holds only in-frame clones and misses some; the assay was immunoSEQ multiplex PCR. The sample contains 400,000 to 600,000 clones, around 79% of which appear only once. Sequences were obtained from PBMCs. The receptors originated from a woman aged 40 to 50 in good health. Some clones in this sample may be carry-over from other donors' samples. Each CDR3 is given with its conserved first and last residue. A D gene is named only where the DNA matches it firmly. Clone size, where shown, is once, few, many, or a class for clones that have expanded.

J: TRBJ2-7; size: NA; D: NA; V: TRBV6-5; CDR3: CATSTPGRPYEQYF; DNA: TGTGCCACCTCGACACCGGGTAGGCCTTACGAGCAGTACTTC
J: TRBJ2-7; size: NA; D: TRBD1; V: TRBV6-1; CDR3: CASQADRGLYEQYF; DNA: TGTGCCAGCCAGGCCGACAGGGGTCTTTACGAGCAGTACTTC
J: TRBJ1-2; size: NA; D: NA; V: TRBV2; CDR3: CASSEIRDYGYTF; DNA: TGTGCCAGCAGTGAAATAAGGGACTATGGCTACACCTTC
J: TRBJ2-1; size: NA; D: TRBD2; V: TRBV29-1; CDR3: CSVDGAGGVYNEQFF; DNA: TGCAGCGTTGATGGAGCGGGGGGGGTCTACAATGAGCAGTTCTTC
J: TRBJ1-5; size: NA; D: TRBD1; V: TRBV9; CDR3: CASSPGQVNQPQHF; DNA: TGTGCCAGCAGCCCCGGACAGGTAAATCAGCCCCAGCATTTT
J: TRBJ2-1; size: NA; D: NA; V: TRBV30; CDR3: CAWSQAGEQFF; DNA: TGTGCCTGGAGCCAGGCGGGTGAGCAGTTCTTC
J: TRBJ2-5; size: NA; D: TRBD2; V: TRBV11-3; CDR3: CASSLSAGALETQYF; DNA: TGTGCCAGCAGCTTATCGGCGGGAGCTCTGGAGACCCAGTACTTC
J: TRBJ2-7; size: NA; D: NA; V: TRBV21-1; CDR3: CASSPHRGFSSYEQYF; DNA: TGTGCCAGCAGCCCCCATCGGGGGTTTTCGTCCTACGAGCAGTACTTC
J: TRBJ2-5; size: NA; D: NA; V: TRBV5-1; CDR3: CASSLGGPQETQYF; DNA: TGCGCCAGCAGCTTGGGGGGTCCCCAAGAGACCCAGTACTTC
J: TRBJ1-1; size: NA; D: TRBD1; V: TRBV7-2; CDR3: CASSVGQGLEAFF; DNA: TGTGCCAGCAGCGTAGGACAGGGGCTCGAAGCTTTCTTT
J: TRBJ2-3; size: NA; D: NA; V: TRBV5-5; CDR3: CASSRGQSTDTQYF; DNA: TGTGCCAGCAGCAGAGGACAGTCCACAGATACGCAGTATTTT
J: TRBJ1-3; size: NA; D: NA; V: TRBV7-3; CDR3: CASSPGVGDTIYF; DNA: TGTGCCAGCAGCCCCGGGGTGGGGGACACCATATATTTT
J: TRBJ1-3; size: NA; D: NA; V: TRBV21-1; CDR3: CASSLLLQHARNTIYF; DNA: TGTGCCAGCAGTTTATTGCTACAACACGCACGAAACACCATATATTTT
J: TRBJ2-7; size: few; D: TRBD2; V: TRBV28; CDR3: CASSLGTTASYEQYF; DNA: TGTGCCAGCAGTTTAGGGACTACGGCCTCCTACGAGCAGTACTTC
J: TRBJ1-1; size: NA; D: NA; V: TRBV20-1; CDR3: CSARGTEAFF; DNA: TGCAGTGCTAGGGGGACTGAAGCTTTCTTT
J: TRBJ2-2; size: few; D: TRBD2; V: TRBV6-1; CDR3: CASRATSAGELFF; DNA: TGTGCCAGCAGGGCTACTAGCGCCGGGGAGCTGTTTTTT
J: TRBJ1-1; size: NA; D: NA; V: TRBV6-5; CDR3: CASNTVGTEAFF; DNA: TGTGCCAGCAATACTGTTGGCACTGAAGCTTTCTTT
J: TRBJ1-5; size: few; D: NA; V: TRBV6-1; CDR3: CASSQGRYNQPQHF; DNA: TGTGCCAGCAGTCAGGGTCGATACAATCAGCCCCAGCATTTT
J: TRBJ2-3; size: NA; D: NA; V: TRBV5-1; CDR3: CASSPDPGTTDTQYF; DNA: TGCGCCAGCAGCCCCGACCCCGGGACCACAGATACGCAGTATTTT
J: TRBJ1-2; size: NA; D: NA; V: TRBV6-1; CDR3: CASSPRTPDGYTF; DNA: TGTGCCAGCAGTCCAAGGACACCGGATGGCTACACCTTC
J: TRBJ2-7; size: NA; D: TRBD2; V: TRBV30; CDR3: CAWSFWGGAYEQYF; DNA: TGTGCCTGGAGTTTCTGGGGGGGAGCCTACGAGCAGTACTTC
J: TRBJ1-4; size: NA; D: NA; V: TRBV5-1; CDR3: CASSLAPAGREKLFF; DNA: TGCGCCAGCAGCTTGGCACCCGCAGGTCGGGAAAAACTGTTTTTT
J: TRBJ2-7; size: NA; D: TRBD1; V: TRBV10-3; CDR3: CAISESGGQGANYEQYF; DNA: TGTGCCATCAGTGAGTCCGGAGGACAGGGGGCGAACTACGAGCAGTACTTC
J: TRBJ2-2; size: NA; D: NA; V: TRBV7-9; CDR3: CASGTSGELFF; DNA: TGTGCCAGCGGGACGAGTGGGGAGCTGTTTTTT
J: TRBJ2-7; size: few; D: TRBD1; V: TRBV5-1; CDR3: CASSAGTGRTYEQYF; DNA: TGCGCCAGCAGCGCGGGGACAGGGCGGACCTACGAGCAGTACTTC
J: TRBJ2-1; size: NA; D: NA; V: TRBV6-1; CDR3: CASSEGRASPLYNEQFF; DNA: TGTGCCAGCAGTGAGGGACGAGCATCCCCGCTCTACAATGAGCAGTTCTTC
J: TRBJ1-5; size: NA; D: NA; V: TRBV2; CDR3: CASSEGSGDQPQHF; DNA: TGTGCCAGCAGTGAAGGGTCGGGAGATCAGCCCCAGCATTTT
J: TRBJ2-1; size: NA; D: TRBD2; V: TRBV4-1; CDR3: CASRPLAGIHNEQFF; DNA: TGCGCCAGCAGACCCCTAGCGGGAATTCACAATGAGCAGTTCTTC
J: TRBJ1-1; size: NA; D: TRBD1; V: TRBV28; CDR3: CASSSGPGGYTEAFF; DNA: TGTGCCAGCAGTTCCGGGCCAGGGGGATACACTGAAGCTTTCTTT
J: TRBJ2-7; size: NA; D: NA; V: TRBV28; CDR3: CASPPNPTILASEQYF; DNA: TGTGCCAGTCCCCCAAACCCCACCATCTTAGCTTCCGAGCAGTACTTC
J: TRBJ2-3; size: NA; D: TRBD2; V: TRBV5-1; CDR3: CASSSPGVAGDTQYF; DNA: TGCGCCAGCAGCTCACCAGGGGTAGCGGGGGATACGCAGTATTTT
J: TRBJ1-5; size: NA; D: NA; V: TRBV6-1; CDR3: CASSSRTARNQPQHF; DNA: TGTGCCAGCAGTTCCCGGACAGCACGCAATCAGCCCCAGCATTTT
J: TRBJ2-5; size: NA; D: NA; V: TRBV7-3; CDR3: CASSSTRQETQYF; DNA: TGTGCCAGCAGCTCTACTCGTCAAGAGACCCAGTACTTC
J: TRBJ2-3; size: NA; D: TRBD2; V: TRBV7-9; CDR3: CASSFVSGRYTDTQYF; DNA: TGTGCCAGCAGCTTCGTGAGCGGGAGATACACAGATACGCAGTATTTT
J: TRBJ1-4; size: NA; D: NA; V: TRBV4-3; CDR3: CASSQAVGRGNEKLFF; DNA: TGCGCCAGCAGCCAAGCGGTGGGTCGCGGTAATGAAAAACTGTTTTTT
J: TRBJ1-3; size: NA; D: NA; V: TRBV28; CDR3: CASSSGWVGSGNTIYF; DNA: TGTGCCAGCAGCAGCGGCTGGGTGGGCTCTGGAAACACCATATATTTT
J: TRBJ2-2; size: NA; D: NA; V: TRBV30; CDR3: CAWTRGPNTGELFF; DNA: TGTGCCTGGACAAGGGGCCCGAACACCGGGGAGCTGTTTTTT
J: TRBJ1-2; size: NA; D: NA; V: TRBV10-2; CDR3: CASRGVAKVNYGYTF; DNA: TGCGCCAGCCGGGGGGTGGCCAAGGTAAACTATGGCTACACCTTC
J: TRBJ2-3; size: NA; D: TRBD2; V: TRBV11-2; CDR3: CASSLVGVGGRSTDTQYF; DNA: TGTGCCAGCAGCTTAGTGGGGGTTGGCGGGAGAAGCACAGATACGCAGTATTTT
J: TRBJ2-2; size: NA; D: NA; V: TRBV19; CDR3: CASSMNTGELFF; DNA: TGTGCCAGTAGTATGAACACCGGGGAGCTGTTTTTT
J: TRBJ2-1; size: NA; D: TRBD1; V: TRBV5-1; CDR3: CASSRTGGQHNEQFF; DNA: TGCGCCAGCAGCCGGACAGGGGGTCAACACAATGAGCAGTTCTTC
J: TRBJ1-2; size: NA; D: NA; V: TRBV30; CDR3: CAWSGNRDHGYTF; DNA: TGTGCCTGGAGTGGAAACAGGGATCATGGCTACACCTTC
J: TRBJ1-3; size: NA; D: NA; V: TRBV18; CDR3: CASSPPLEGNTIYF; DNA: TGTGCCAGCTCACCACCCTTGGAAGGGAACACCATATATTTT
J: TRBJ1-3; size: NA; D: TRBD1; V: TRBV25-1; CDR3: CASSEPDRGAGNTIYF; DNA: TGTGCCAGCAGCGAACCAGACAGGGGCGCTGGAAACACCATATATTTT
J: TRBJ2-3; size: NA; D: NA; V: TRBV28; CDR3: CASSDPRAGAQYTQYF; DNA: TGTGCCAGCAGTGACCCCCGCGCAGGTGCCCAATATACGCAGTATTTT
J: TRBJ1-3; size: NA; D: NA; V: TRBV7-9; CDR3: CASTSYSDSGNTIYF; DNA: TGTGCCAGCACCTCCTACAGTGACTCTGGAAACACCATATATTTT
J: TRBJ1-2; size: NA; D: NA; V: TRBV5-1; CDR3: CASSPDLQGYYGYTF; DNA: TGCGCCAGCAGCCCTGATCTACAGGGCTACTATGGCTACACCTTC
J: TRBJ1-3; size: NA; D: NA; V: TRBV5-1; CDR3: CASSLARRDSGNTIYF; DNA: TGCGCCAGCAGCTTGGCCAGGCGGGACTCTGGAAACACCATATATTTT
J: TRBJ2-2; size: NA; D: NA; V: TRBV5-1; CDR3: CASSPGPSTGELFF; DNA: TGCGCCAGCAGCCCGGGACCCTCTACCGGGGAGCTGTTTTTT
J: TRBJ2-2; size: NA; D: TRBD1; V: TRBV5-1; CDR3: CASLAGTGFASGELFF; DNA: TGCGCCAGCCTGGCCGGGACAGGGTTTGCCTCGGGGGAGCTGTTTTTT
J: TRBJ1-2; size: medium-sized; D: NA; V: TRBV28; CDR3: CASSNSVGEGTF; DNA: NA
J: TRBJ1-1; size: NA; D: TRBD1; V: TRBV5-5; CDR3: CASSWGTGMNTEAFF; DNA: TGTGCCAGCAGCTGGGGGACAGGGATGAACACTGAAGCTTTCTTT
J: TRBJ2-7; size: NA; D: NA; V: TRBV28; CDR3: CASSWITGQYEQYF; DNA: TGTGCCAGCAGTTGGATAACCGGGCAATACGAGCAGTACTTC
J: TRBJ1-3; size: NA; D: NA; V: TRBV5-4; CDR3: CASSLVLRNSSGNTIYF; DNA: TGTGCCAGCAGCTTGGTTTTACGGAATAGCTCTGGAAACACCATATATTTT
J: TRBJ2-6; size: once; D: NA; V: TRBV28; CDR3: CASSPNWRGGGANVLTF; DNA: TGTGCCAGCAGTCCCAATTGGAGGGGAGGTGGGGCCAACGTCCTGACTTTC